The T cell receptor beta chain under discussion was sequenced for a study of cytotoxic CD8 clonotypes in ibrutinib-treated CLL. Whole-study context: Samples averaged around 280,000 productive templates and roughly 86,000 productive rearrangements. Overall study findings and caveats: Age-matched healthy donor levels were exceeded by baseline clonality, which tracked circulating CD8+ T-cell counts. Upon ibrutinib response clonality rose, and upon progression it fell back toward baseline.

The CDR3 length is 15 residues. CDR1 and CDR2 (germline): SGDLS, YYNGEE. V was clipped by 0 bases and J by 1 base, with 10 bases between them. Measured with immunoSEQ multiplex PCR; TCRdb has only the in-frame clones, and not every one. This table has tens of thousands of clones, 50% to 80% appearing once. Details on this clone: Its matching antigen is unknown.

Specimen: PBMCs, collected after 24 months of ibrutinib treatment. The rearrangement links TRBV9 to TRBJ2-5; D gene uncertain. This clonotype originated in a human donor with chronic lymphocytic leukemia. For the CDR3, the DNA is TGTGCCAGCAGCGTAGGATTGGACCTCCAAGAGACCCAGTACTTC. Residues: CASSVGLDLQETQYF.